The sequence of this TCR beta chain was determined in a study of blood T cell repertoires in COVID-19. Germline V gene data show CDR1 as KGHSH and CDR2 as LQKENI. The V gene end was trimmed by 2 bases and the J gene end by 8 bases; junction bases not matched to a gene: 6. The CDR3 extends over 16 amino acids. Using immunoSEQ multiplex PCR, the repertoire was profiled, and TCRdb retains in-frame clones only, with some absent. The repertoire consists of approximately 300,000 clones, with around 88% occurring once and the leading ten covering roughly 1.2%. This chain joins TRBV18 and TRBJ1-6; TRBD1 aligns across 10 bases. The clonotype originates from a woman between 50 and 59 years old with acute or convalescent COVID-19. Material for sequencing was peripheral blood. This CDR3 reads CASSPNDRGRDSPLHF. The CDR3 DNA sequence: TGTGCCAGCTCACCAAATGACAGGGGGCGCGATTCACCCCTCCACTTT.